This T cell receptor beta chain was sequenced for a study of graft-versus-host responses after intestinal transplantation. Findings and caveats of the study: GvH clones detected in recipient marrow included some appearing first in ileum or blood. In patients with graft-donor T cell macrochimerism, allograft graft-versus-host to host-versus-graft clonal ratios were high.

The CDR3 runs 17 residues. Germline loops: CDR1 LGHNT, CDR2 FRNRAP. Remarks on this clone: Its antigen is not known. The junction and the germline gene differ at one end; a read error may be behind it.

Generated by immunoSEQ multiplex PCR, the TCRdb table keeps only in-frame clones and is missing some. Here the sample spans about 90,000 clones, roughly 92% being singletons. This TCR derives from a human donor who received an intestinal transplant. This sequence joins TRBV12-5 and TRBJ1-2; D is perhaps TRBD1 (6 bases). The specimen comprised unstimulated CD4+ T cells sorted from spleen or lymph node cells, sampled before intestinal transplant. CDR3 DNA sequence: TGTGCTAGGGGTTTGGTAGTGGCAGGGGACAATAACTATGGCTACACCTTC. It specifies CARGLVVAGDNNYGYTF.